The 5 T cell receptor beta chains listed next were all sequenced from one sample in a study of cytomegalovirus exposure and HLA in healthy donors. With 60 Vbeta and 13 Jbeta primers, the PCR was carried out. Some clones are missing from TCRdb's copy, which holds only in-frame ones; the method was immunoSEQ multiplex PCR. The profile shows 150,000 to 250,000 clones, approximately 80% of them singletons. The sample was PBMCs. Source of these receptors: a boy aged 2 to 10 in good health and CMV-seronegative.

The chain employs TRBV7-2 and TRBJ2-3; 10 nucleotides line up with TRBD1. There are 13 residues in the CDR3. Germline V gene data show CDR1 as SGHTA and CDR2 as FQGNSA. J gave up 7 bases and V 3 bases, and 1 base lay outside the gene matches. CDR3 amino acids: CASSFDRGHTQYF. For the CDR3, the DNA is TGTGCCAGCAGCTTCGACAGGGGGCATACGCAGTATTTT.

This chain uses TRBV7-2 with TRBJ1-2; D might be TRBD1 (6 bases). CDR1 is SGHTA and CDR2 is FQGNSA in the germline V gene. V was trimmed by 6 bases and J by 4 bases, leaving 12 bases between them. CDR3 size: 13 residues. The CDR3 DNA is TGTGCCAGCAGTCCAGGACAGATCTATGGCTACACCTTC. Its protein product is CASSPGQIYGYTF.

This chain's CDR3 is CASSGTYRSAGTGNQPQHF. The CDR3 DNA reads as TGTGCCAGCAGTGGAACATACCGTTCCGCCGGGACAGGTAATCAGCCCCAGCATTTT. The genes are TRBV2 and TRBJ1-5; 8 nucleotides agree with TRBD1. The length of the CDR3 is 19 residues. The germline V gene encodes CDR1 SNHLY and CDR2 FYNNEI. V was pared by 4 bases and J by 4 bases, with 18 bases of the junction left unmatched. The full variable domain, completed using reference TRBV2 and TRBJ1-5, is EPEVTQTPSHQVTQMGQEVILRCVPISNHLYFYWYRQILGQKVEFLVSFYNNEISEKSEIFDDQFSVERPDGSNFTLKIRSTKLEDSAMYFCASSGTYRSAGTGNQPQHFGDGTRLSIL.

The CDR3 spells CASSEPGQGRTDTQYF. In nucleotides, the CDR3 is TGTGCCAGCAGCGAACCGGGACAGGGGCGCACAGATACGCAGTATTTT. The chain recombines TRBV7-9 with TRBJ2-3, with 10 nucleotides matching TRBD1. The CDR3 contains 16 residues. J gave up 1 base and V 5 bases, and 6 bases lay outside the gene matches. Germline CDR1 reads SEHNR; CDR2 reads FQNEAQ (reference sequence).

In regard to this clone: At one end the junction does not follow the germline gene, possibly because of a read error. The gene calls are TRBV7-9 and TRBJ2-1; 8 bases map to TRBD2. Germline V gene sequence: CDR1 SEHNR, CDR2 FQNEAQ (reference sequence). The CDR3 has 16 amino acids. The CDR3 sequence: CASSLSKQGLSGGPLF. The DNA for the CDR3 is TGTGCCAGCAGCTTAAGTAAGCAGGGTTTGAGCGGGGGTCCGCTCTTC.